Sequencing of this TCR beta chain was carried out in a study of graft-versus-host responses after intestinal transplantation. Background on the study: Those transplanted obtained multivisceral, liver-intestinal, or isolated intestinal grafts.

The V gene's germline CDR1 is KGHSH and CDR2 LQKENI. The CDR3 runs to 15 residues. Trimming removed 3 bases from V and 4 bases from J; junction bases left unmatched: 4. Findings and caveats of the study: GvH clones occurred in recipient marrow; some first appeared in ileum or blood.

Notes on this clone: No antigen is known for it.

The protocol was immunoSEQ multiplex PCR, while the TCRdb copy is restricted to in-frame clones and leaves out a portion. The repertoire holds 90,000 or so clones, with roughly four fifths as singletons. The source is a human donor who received an intestinal transplant. The chain recombines TRBV18 with TRBJ1-2; TRBD1 agrees at 11 bases. Here the sequenced sample was unstimulated CD4+ T cells sorted from spleen or lymph node cells, taken before intestinal transplant. The chain's CDR3 is CASSPSGTGGYGYTF. The CDR3 coding sequence is TGTGCCAGCTCACCCTCGGGGACAGGGGGCTATGGCTACACCTTC.